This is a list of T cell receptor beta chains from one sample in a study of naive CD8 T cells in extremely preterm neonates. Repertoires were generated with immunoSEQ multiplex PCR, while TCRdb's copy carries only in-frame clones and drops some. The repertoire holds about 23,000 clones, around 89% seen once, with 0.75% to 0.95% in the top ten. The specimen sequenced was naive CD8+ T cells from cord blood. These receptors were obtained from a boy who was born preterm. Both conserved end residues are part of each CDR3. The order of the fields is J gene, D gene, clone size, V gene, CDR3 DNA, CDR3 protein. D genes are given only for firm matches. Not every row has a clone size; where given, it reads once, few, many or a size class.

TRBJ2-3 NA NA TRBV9 TGTGCCAGCAGCGTAGGGACTAGCACAGATACGCAGTATTTT CASSVGTSTDTQYF
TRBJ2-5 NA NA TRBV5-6 TGTGCCAGCAGCTTCGGGGAGACCCAGTACTTC CASSFGETQYF
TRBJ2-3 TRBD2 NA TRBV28 TGTGCCAGCAGTCCCTTACGGGGGGGCTGGGCAGATACGCAGTATTTT CASSPLRGGWADTQYF
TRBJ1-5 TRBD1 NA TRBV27 TGTGCCAGCAGTTTTACAGGGGGCAATCAGCCCCAGCATTTT CASSFTGGNQPQHF
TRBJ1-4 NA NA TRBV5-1 TGCGCCAGCAGCTTGGAGGATGGGACGTGGGAAAAACTGTTTTTT CASSLEDGTWEKLFF
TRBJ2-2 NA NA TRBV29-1 TGCAGCGTTGCCAGGGGCACCGGGGAGCTGTTTTTT CSVARGTGELFF
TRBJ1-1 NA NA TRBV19 TGTGCCAGCGTCAACACTGAAGCTTTCTTT CASVNTEAFF
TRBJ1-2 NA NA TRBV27 TGTGCCAGCAGTTTCAACTATGGCTACACCTTC CASSFNYGYTF
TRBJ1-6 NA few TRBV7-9 TGTGCCAGCAGCTTACAGGGCTCCTATAATTCACCCCTCCACTTT CASSLQGSYNSPLHF
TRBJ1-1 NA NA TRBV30 TGTGCCTGGACAGGGATGAACACTGAAGCTTTCTTT CAWTGMNTEAFF
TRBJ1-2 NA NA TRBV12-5 TGTGCTAGTGGTCCCGACTATGGCTACACCTTC CASGPDYGYTF
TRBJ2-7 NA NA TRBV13 TGTGCCAGCAGCTTAGAAGGGGGGGCCTACGAGCAGTACTTC CASSLEGGAYEQYF
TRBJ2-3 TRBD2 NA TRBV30 TGTGCCTGGAGTGTACTAGCGGGCACAGATACGCAGTATTTT CAWSVLAGTDTQYF
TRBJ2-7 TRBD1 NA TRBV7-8 TGTGCCAGCAGCTGGGACAGGGTTTACGAGCAGTACTTC CASSWDRVYEQYF
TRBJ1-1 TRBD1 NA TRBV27 TGTGCCAGCAGTTACAGGGGCACTGAAGCTTTCTTT CASSYRGTEAFF
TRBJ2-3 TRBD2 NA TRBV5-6 TGTGCCAGCAGCTTACTAGCGGGGGCAGATACGCAGTATTTT CASSLLAGADTQYF
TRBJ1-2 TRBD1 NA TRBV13 TGTGCCAGCAGCATTGACAGGGTGGATGGCTACACCTTC CASSIDRVDGYTF
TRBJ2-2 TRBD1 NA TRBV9 TGTGCCAGCAGCGTAGGACAGGGGGCAGGCGGGGAGCTGTTTTTT CASSVGQGAGGELFF
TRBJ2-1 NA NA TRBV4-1 TGCGCCAGCAGCCACTCCTACAATGAGCAGTTCTTC CASSHSYNEQFF
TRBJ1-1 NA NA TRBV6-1 TGTGCCAGCATGAACACTGAAGCTTTCTTT CASMNTEAFF
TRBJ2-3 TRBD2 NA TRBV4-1 TGCGCCAGCAGCCAAGAAGCTAGCGGGGGCACAGATACGCAGTATTTT CASSQEASGGTDTQYF
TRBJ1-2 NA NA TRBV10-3 TGTGCCATCAGTGAGTCTGCGGGGAACTATGGCTACACCTTC CAISESAGNYGYTF
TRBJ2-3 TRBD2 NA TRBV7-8 TGTGCCAGCAGCTTGGGACTAGCGGGCACAGATACGCAGTATTTT CASSLGLAGTDTQYF
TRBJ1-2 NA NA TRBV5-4 TGTGCCAGCAGCTTGGACAATAACTATGGCTACACCTTC CASSLDNNYGYTF
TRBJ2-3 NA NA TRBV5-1 TGCGCCAGCAGCTTTACGGGCGGGGGCACAGATACGCAGTATTTT CASSFTGGGTDTQYF
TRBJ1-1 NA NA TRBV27 TGTGCCAGCAGTTTAGGGGGGCGAACTGAAGCTTTCTTT CASSLGGRTEAFF
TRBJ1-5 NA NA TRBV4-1 TGCGCCAGCAGCCAAGGCAGGGTGGGGAGCAATCAGCCCCAGCATTTT CASSQGRVGSNQPQHF
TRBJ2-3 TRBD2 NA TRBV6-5 TGTGCCAGCAGTTACGGGACTAGCGGCACAGATACGCAGTATTTT CASSYGTSGTDTQYF
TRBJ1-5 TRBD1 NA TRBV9 TGTGCCAGCAGCGTAGGGACAGGGGGCATTCAGCCCCAGCATTTT CASSVGTGGIQPQHF
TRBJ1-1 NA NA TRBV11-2 TGTGCCAGCAGCTTTGGACAGAACACTGAAGCTTTCTTT CASSFGQNTEAFF
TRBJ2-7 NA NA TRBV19 TGTGCCAGTAGTAACTCCTACGAGCAGTACTTC CASSNSYEQYF
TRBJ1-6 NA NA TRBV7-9 TGTGCCAGCAGCTCCACTGTCTCCTATAATTCACCCCTCCACTTT CASSSTVSYNSPLHF
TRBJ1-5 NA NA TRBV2 TGTGCCAGCAGTGAAGGAAATCAGCCCCAGCATTTT CASSEGNQPQHF
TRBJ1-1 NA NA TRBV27 TGTGCCAGCAGTTTGGGGGTGAACACTAAAGCTTTCTTT CASSLGVNTKAFF
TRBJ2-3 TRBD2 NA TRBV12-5 TGTGCTAGTGGTTTGGGGACTAGCGGGGGGGCGTGGGACACAGATACGCAGTATTTT CASGLGTSGGAWDTDTQYF
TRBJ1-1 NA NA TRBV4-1 TGCGCCAGCAGCCAAGAGGGTTACAGGGACACTGAAGCTTTCTTT CASSQEGYRDTEAFF
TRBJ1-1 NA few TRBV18 TGTGCCAGCTCACCAGGGAACACTGAAGCTTTCTTT CASSPGNTEAFF
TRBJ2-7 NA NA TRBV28 TGTGCCAGCAGTTTGGGCTCCTACGAGCAGTACTTC CASSLGSYEQYF
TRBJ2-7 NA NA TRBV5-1 TGCGCCAGCAGCGGAAGCACCGCCGGGACCTACGAGCAGTACTTC CASSGSTAGTYEQYF
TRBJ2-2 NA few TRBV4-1 TGCGCCAGCAGCCAAAACACCGGGGAGCTGTTTTTT CASSQNTGELFF
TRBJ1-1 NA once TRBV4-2 TGTGCCAGCAGCCAAAGATCAACTTTCTTT CASSQRSTFF
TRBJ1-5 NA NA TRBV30 TGTGCCTGGAGTATCTACAGGGATAGCAATCAGCCCCAGCATTTT CAWSIYRDSNQPQHF
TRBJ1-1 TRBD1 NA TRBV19 TGTGCCAGTAGTCCTACAGGGGGCACTGAAGCTTTCTTT CASSPTGGTEAFF
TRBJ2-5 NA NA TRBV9 TGTGCCAGCAGCGTAGCTAGCCAAGAGACCCAGTACTTC CASSVASQETQYF
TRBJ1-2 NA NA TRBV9 TGTGCCAGCAGCGTAGAGGGCGGTCCCTATGGCTACACCTTC CASSVEGGPYGYTF
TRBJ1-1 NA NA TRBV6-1 TGTGCCAGCACCTTGGCCGGGGGCACTGAAGCTTTCTTT CASTLAGGTEAFF
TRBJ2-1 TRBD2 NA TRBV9 TGTGCCAGCAGCCTCGGGACTAGCGGGGGGGCCGATGAGCAGTTCTTC CASSLGTSGGADEQFF
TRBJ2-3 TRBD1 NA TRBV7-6 TGTGCCAGCAGCTGGACAGGGGGCACAGATACGCAGTATTTT CASSWTGGTDTQYF
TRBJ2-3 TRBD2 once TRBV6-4 TGTGCCAGCAGTGACTCGACTAGCGGGGGGGATACGCAGTATTTT CASSDSTSGGDTQYF
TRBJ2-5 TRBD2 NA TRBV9 TGTGCCAGCAGCGCCACTAGCGGGGGGGCCGGAGAGACCCAGTACTTC CASSATSGGAGETQYF
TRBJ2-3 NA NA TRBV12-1 TGTGCCAGCAGCTTTAGCGGGGGGGGCACAGATACGCAGTATTTT CASSFSGGGTDTQYF
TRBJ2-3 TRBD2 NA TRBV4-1 TGCGCCAGCAGCCAAGTCGCCGGGGGGGCGGCAGATACGCAGTATTTT CASSQVAGGAADTQYF
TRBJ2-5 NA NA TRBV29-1 TGCAGCGTTGAAGGGTACCAAGAGACCCAGTACTTC CSVEGYQETQYF